Below, one T cell receptor (beta chain) is given with its context. This entry comes from a study of OX40 agonist ivuxolimab in advanced cancers. Sequenced by immunoSEQ multiplex PCR; TCRdb stores in-frame clones only, minus some. Found here are roughly 76,000 clones, roughly nine tenths of them singletons; the top ten hold approximately 2.5%. The source material was CD4+ or CD8+ T cells sorted from blood, sampled in a trial of the OX40 agonist ivuxolimab. This receptor was taken from an adult with an advanced solid tumor such as melanoma, head and neck, liver or kidney cancer.

CDR3 protein: CASSLPYSGGKNIQYF. The CDR3 nucleotides are TGTGCCAGTAGCCTTCCCTACAGCGGGGGTAAAAACATTCAGTACTTC. The chain links TRBV19 to TRBJ2-4; TRBD2 agrees at 8 bases. The CDR3 extends over 16 amino acids. V lost 6 bases to trimming and J lost 4 bases; unmatched junction nucleotides: 11. Germline-derived CDR1 and CDR2 are LNHDA and SQIVND (reference sequence).